The following is a T cell receptor (beta chain) sequence with its context. As yet, its antigen is unknown. TCRdb called the RACE reads again in MiXCR, with one record for every CDR3 protein. This sample has fewer than 200,000 distinct CDR3 sequences, with about a quarter found just once. V lost 2 bases, J lost 6 bases, and 10 bases lay in between. Germline values: CDR1 MNHEY, CDR2 SVGEGT. The CDR3 has 14 residues. Regarding time point: patch test 3, about 24 weeks after DPC sensitization. Indicated treatment: therapeutic diphenylcyclopropenone sensitization with weekly scalp DPC. Participating donors were patients with alopecia, aged 18 to 70 years, considered appropriate candidates for DPC. The source of the sample is a study of human T cells and chemical hapten exposure. Regarding the study as a whole: Counts of expanded TCRs (at PT1) showed a positive correlation with patch test score. No change in TCRs above 1 in 1000 frequency was produced by DPC sensitization.

The TCR sequence derives from a woman in her late teens or twenties with alopecia areata. Some clones in this sample may be carry-over from other donors' samples. The V gene is TRBV6-2 or TRBV6-3, the J gene TRBJ2-2; D is perhaps TRBD1 or TRBD2 (5 bases each). The sample consisted of whole blood, taken in connection with sensitization to the hapten diphenylcyclopropenone (DPC). The DNA for the CDR3 is TGTGCCAGCAGTTACGGGACCTTGGCCGGGGAGCTGTTTTTT. Translation gives CASSYGTLAGELFF.